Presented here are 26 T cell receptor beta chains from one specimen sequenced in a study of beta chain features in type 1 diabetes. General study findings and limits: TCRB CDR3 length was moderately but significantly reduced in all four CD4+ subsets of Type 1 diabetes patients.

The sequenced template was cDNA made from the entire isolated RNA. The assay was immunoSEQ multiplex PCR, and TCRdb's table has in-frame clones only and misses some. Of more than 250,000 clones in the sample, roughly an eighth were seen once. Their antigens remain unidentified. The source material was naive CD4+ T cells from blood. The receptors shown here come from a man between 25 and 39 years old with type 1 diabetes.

DNA of the CDR3: TGTGCCAGCAGTTGGGGACAGACTAATCAGCCCCAGCATTTT. Translating gives CASSWGQTNQPQHF. The chain recombines TRBV28 with TRBJ1-5, with 7 bases identical to TRBD1. The CDR3 runs 14 residues. Germline loops: CDR1 MDHEN, CDR2 SYDVKM. Trimming at V came to 4 bases and at J to 4 bases, leaving 4 bases not matched to a gene.

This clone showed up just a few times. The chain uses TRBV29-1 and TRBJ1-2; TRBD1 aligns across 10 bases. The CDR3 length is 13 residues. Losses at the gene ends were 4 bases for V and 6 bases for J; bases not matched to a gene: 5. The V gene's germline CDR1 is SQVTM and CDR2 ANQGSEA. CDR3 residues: CSVARQGANGYTF. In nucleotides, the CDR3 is TGCAGCGTTGCGAGACAGGGGGCCAATGGCTACACCTTC. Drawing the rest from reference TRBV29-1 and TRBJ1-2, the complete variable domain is SAVISQKPSRDICQRGTSLTIQCQVDSQVTMMFWYRQQPGQSLTLIATANQGSEATYESGFVIDKFPISRPNLTFSTLTVSNMSPEDSSIYLCSVARQGANGYTFGSGTRLTVV.

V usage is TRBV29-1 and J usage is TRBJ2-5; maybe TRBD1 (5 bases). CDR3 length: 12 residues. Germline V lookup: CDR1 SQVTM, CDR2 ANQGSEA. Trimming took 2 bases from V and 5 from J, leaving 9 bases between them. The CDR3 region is CSVEPQVETQYF. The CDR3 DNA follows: TGCAGCGTTGAACCACAGGTGGAGACCCAGTACTTC.

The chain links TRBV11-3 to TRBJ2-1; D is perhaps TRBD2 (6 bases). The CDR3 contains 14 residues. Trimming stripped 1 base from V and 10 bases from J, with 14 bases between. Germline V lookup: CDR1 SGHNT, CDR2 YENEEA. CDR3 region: CASSLVRDSIEQFF. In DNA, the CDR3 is TGTGCCAGCAGCTTAGTAAGGGACTCTATCGAGCAGTTCTTC. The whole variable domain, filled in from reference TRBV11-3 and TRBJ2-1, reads EAGVVQSPRYKIIEKKQPVAFWCNPISGHNTLYWYLQNLGQGPELLIRYENEEAVDDSQLPKDRFSAERLKGVDSTLKIQPAELGDSAVYLCASSLVRDSIEQFFGPGTRLTVL.

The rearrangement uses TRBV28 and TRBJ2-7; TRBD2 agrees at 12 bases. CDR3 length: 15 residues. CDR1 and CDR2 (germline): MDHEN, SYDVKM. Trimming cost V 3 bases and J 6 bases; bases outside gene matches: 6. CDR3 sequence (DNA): TGTGCCAGCAGTTTGGCGACTAGCGGGAGTGGCGAGCAGTACTTC. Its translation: CASSLATSGSGEQYF. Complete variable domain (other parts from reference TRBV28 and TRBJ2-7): DVKVTQSSRYLVKRTGEKVFLECVQDMDHENMFWYRQDPGLGLRLIYFSYDVKMKEKGDIPEGYSVSREKKERFSLILESASTNQTSMYLCASSLATSGSGEQYFGPGTRLTVT.

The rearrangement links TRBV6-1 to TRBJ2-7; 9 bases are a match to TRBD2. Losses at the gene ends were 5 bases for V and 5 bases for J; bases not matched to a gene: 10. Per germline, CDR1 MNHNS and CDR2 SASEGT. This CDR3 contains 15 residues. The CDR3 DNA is TGTGCCAGCAGTACCCAACTAGCGGGCCTAAACGAGCAGTACTTC. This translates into CASSTQLAGLNEQYF.

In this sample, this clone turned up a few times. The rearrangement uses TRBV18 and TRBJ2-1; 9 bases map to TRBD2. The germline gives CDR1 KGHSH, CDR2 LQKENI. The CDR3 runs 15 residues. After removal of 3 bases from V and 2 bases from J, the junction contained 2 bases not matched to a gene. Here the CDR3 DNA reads TGTGCCAGCTCACCGTCTAGCGGGACCTACAATGAGCAGTTCTTC. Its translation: CASSPSSGTYNEQFF.

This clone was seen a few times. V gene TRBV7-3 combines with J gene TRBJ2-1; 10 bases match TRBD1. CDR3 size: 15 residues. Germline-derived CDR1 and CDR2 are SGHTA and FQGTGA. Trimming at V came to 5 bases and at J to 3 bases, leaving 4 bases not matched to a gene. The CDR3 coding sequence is TGTGCCAGCAGCCCCGGGACAGGGGTCTACAATGAGCAGTTCTTC. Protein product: CASSPGTGVYNEQFF.

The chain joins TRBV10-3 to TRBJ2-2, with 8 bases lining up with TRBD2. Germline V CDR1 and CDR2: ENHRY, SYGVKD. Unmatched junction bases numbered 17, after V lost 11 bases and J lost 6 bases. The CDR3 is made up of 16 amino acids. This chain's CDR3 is CASSQIREGLAGELFF. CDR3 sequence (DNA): TGTGCCTCATCACAAATTCGGGAGGGACTTGCCGGGGAGCTGTTTTTT.

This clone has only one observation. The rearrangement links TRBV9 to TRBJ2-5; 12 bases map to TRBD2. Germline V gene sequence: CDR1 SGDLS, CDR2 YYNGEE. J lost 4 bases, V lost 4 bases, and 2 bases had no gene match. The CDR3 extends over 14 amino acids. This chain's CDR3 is CASSPGLAGETQYF. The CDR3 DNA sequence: TGTGCCAGCAGCCCGGGACTAGCGGGAGAGACCCAGTACTTC.

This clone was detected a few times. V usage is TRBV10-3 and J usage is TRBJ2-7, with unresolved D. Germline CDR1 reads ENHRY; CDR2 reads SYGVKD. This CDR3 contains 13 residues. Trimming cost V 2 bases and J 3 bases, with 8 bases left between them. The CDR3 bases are TGTGCCATCAGTGAGCCTACCGTCTACGAGCAGTACTTC. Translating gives CAISEPTVYEQYF.

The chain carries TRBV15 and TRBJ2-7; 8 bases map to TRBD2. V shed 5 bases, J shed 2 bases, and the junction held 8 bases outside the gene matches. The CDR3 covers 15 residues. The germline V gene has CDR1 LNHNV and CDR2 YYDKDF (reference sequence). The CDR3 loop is CATSPRTGLAYEQYF. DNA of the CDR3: TGTGCCACCAGCCCACGGACGGGACTAGCCTACGAGCAGTACTTC. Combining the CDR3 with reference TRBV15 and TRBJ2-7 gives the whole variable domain DAMVIQNPRYQVTQFGKPVTLSCSQTLNHNVMYWYQQKSSQAPKLLFHYYDKDFNNEADTPDNFQSRRPNTSFCFLDIRSPGLGDTAMYLCATSPRTGLAYEQYFGPGTRLTVT.

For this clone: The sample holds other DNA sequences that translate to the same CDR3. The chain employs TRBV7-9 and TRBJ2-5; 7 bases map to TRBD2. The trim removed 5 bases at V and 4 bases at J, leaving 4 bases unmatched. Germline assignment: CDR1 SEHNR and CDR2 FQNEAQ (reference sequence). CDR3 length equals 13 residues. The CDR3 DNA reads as TGTGCCAGCAGCCCCTCGGGGGGAGAGACCCAGTACTTC. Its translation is CASSPSGGETQYF.

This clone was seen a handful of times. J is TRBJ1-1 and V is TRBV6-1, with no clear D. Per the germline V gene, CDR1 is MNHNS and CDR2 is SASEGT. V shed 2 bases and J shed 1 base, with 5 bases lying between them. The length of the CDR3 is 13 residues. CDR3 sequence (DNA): TGTGCCAGCAGTGAACAGGAGAACACTGAAGCTTTCTTT. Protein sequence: CASSEQENTEAFF.

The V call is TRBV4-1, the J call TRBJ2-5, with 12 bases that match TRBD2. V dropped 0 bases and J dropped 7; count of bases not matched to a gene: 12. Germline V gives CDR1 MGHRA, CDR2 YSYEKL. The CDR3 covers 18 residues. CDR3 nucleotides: TGCGCCAGCAGCCAAGAAAGGAAGACTAGCGGGAGTTCGGGGACCCAGTACTTC. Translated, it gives CASSQERKTSGSSGTQYF.

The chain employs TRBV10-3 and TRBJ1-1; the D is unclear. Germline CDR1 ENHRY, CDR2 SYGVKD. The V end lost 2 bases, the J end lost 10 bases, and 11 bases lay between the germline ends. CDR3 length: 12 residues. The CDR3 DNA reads TGTGCCATCAGTGAGCCGGGAATTCCAGCTTTCTTT. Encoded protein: CAISEPGIPAFF.

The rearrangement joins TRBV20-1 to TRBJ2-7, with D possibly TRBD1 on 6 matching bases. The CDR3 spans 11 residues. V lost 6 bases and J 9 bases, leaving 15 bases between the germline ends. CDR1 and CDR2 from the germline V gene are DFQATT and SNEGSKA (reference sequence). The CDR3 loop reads CSAEQGRRQYF. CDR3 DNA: TGCAGTGCCGAGCAGGGGCGCCGGCAGTACTTC.

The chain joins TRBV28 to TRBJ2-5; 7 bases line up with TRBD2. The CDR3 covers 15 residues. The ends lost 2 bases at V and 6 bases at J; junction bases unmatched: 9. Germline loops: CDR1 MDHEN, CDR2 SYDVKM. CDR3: CASSLGGGVGKTQYF. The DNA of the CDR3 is TGTGCCAGCAGTTTAGGGGGAGGGGTCGGGAAGACCCAGTACTTC.

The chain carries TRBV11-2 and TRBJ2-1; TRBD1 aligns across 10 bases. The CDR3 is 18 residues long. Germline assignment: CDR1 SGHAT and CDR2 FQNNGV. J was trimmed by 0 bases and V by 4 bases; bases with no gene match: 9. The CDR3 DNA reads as TGTGCCAGCAGCTGGGACAGGGGAGATATCAGCTCCTACAATGAGCAGTTCTTC. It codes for CASSWDRGDISSYNEQFF. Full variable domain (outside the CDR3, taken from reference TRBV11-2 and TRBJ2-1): EAGVAQSPRYKIIEKRQSVAFWCNPISGHATLYWYQQILGQGPKLLIQFQNNGVVDDSQLPKDRFSAERLKGVDSTLKIQPAKLEDSAVYLCASSWDRGDISSYNEQFFGPGTRLTVL.

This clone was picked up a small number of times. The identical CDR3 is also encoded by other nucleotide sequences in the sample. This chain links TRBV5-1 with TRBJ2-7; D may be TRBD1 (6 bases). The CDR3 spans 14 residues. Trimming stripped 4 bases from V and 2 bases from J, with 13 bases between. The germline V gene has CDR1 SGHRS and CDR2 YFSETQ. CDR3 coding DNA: TGCGCCAGCAGCCCTACAGGGCCGACCTACGAGCAGTACTTC. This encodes CASSPTGPTYEQYF.

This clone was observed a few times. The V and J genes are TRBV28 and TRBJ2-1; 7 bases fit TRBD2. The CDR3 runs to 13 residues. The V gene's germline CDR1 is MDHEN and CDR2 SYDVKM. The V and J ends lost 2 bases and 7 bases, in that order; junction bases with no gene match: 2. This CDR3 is CASSLVGGNEQFF. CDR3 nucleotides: TGTGCCAGCAGTTTAGTGGGAGGGAATGAGCAGTTCTTC.

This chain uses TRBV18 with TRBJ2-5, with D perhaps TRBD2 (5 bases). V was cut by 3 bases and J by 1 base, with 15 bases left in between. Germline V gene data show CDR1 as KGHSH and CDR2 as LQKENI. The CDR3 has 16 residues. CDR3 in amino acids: CASSPQTRYIQETQYF. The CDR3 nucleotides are TGTGCCAGCTCACCGCAAACTAGATATATCCAAGAGACCCAGTACTTC.

The chain's CDR3 is CATSREVSGYSYEQYF. The CDR3 DNA reads TGTGCCACCAGCAGAGAGGTTAGCGGGTACTCCTACGAGCAGTACTTC. The chain carries TRBV15 and TRBJ2-7; 7 positions agree with TRBD2. Germline-derived CDR1 and CDR2 are LNHNV and YYDKDF (reference sequence). The J segment lost 0 bases and the V segment lost 0 bases, leaving 5 bases of the junction unmatched. The CDR3 covers 16 residues.

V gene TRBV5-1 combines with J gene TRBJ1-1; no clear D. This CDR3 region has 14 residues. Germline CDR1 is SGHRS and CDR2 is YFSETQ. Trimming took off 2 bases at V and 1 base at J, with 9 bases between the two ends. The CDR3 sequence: CASSFSGSNTEAFF. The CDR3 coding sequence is TGCGCCAGCAGCTTTTCCGGTTCGAACACTGAAGCTTTCTTT.

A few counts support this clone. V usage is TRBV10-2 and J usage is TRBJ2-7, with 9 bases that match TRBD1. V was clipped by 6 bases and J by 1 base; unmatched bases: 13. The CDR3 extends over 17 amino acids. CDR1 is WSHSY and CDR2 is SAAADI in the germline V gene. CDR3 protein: CASRGTGMGAGSYEQYF. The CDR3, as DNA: TGCGCCAGCAGGGGGACAGGGATGGGTGCTGGATCCTACGAGCAGTACTTC.

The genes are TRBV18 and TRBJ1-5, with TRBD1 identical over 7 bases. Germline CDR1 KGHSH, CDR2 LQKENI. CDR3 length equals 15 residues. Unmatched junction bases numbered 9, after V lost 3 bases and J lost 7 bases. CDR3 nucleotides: TGTGCCAGCTCACCTCTGCGACAGGGCGGACAGCCCCAGCATTTT. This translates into CASSPLRQGGQPQHF.